What follows is one T cell receptor (beta chain) and its context. This sample is part of a study of shared clonotypes between healthy human individuals. This CDR3 comprises 20 residues. From germline, CDR1 is MDHEN and CDR2 SYDVKM. The V gene end was trimmed by 0 bases and the J gene end by 6 bases; junction bases not matched to a gene: 16. Only in-frame clones appear in the TCRdb table, and some are missing; sequencing was by immunoSEQ multiplex PCR. Among about 2 million clones, 90% to 95% were seen once, and the ten largest hold approximately 0.13%. The sequenced material came from naive CD4+ T cells sorted from blood. Stated subset: CD45RA+ positively selected. This receptor was identified in a man aged 18 to 29 in good health. The chain has TRBV28 and TRBJ1-5; 11 nucleotides line up with TRBD1. The CDR3 reads CASSLCRDRGLMGGCQPQHF. The CDR3 DNA sequence: TGTGCCAGCAGTTTATGTCGGGACAGGGGGTTAATGGGTGGGTGTCAGCCCCAGCATTTT.